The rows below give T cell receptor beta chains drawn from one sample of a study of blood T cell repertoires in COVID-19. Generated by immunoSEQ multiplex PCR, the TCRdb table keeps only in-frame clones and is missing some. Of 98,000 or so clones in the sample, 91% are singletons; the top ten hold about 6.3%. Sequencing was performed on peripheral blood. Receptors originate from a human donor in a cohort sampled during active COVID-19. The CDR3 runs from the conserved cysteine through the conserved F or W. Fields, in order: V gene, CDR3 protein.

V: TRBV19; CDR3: CASWSKGGPLHF
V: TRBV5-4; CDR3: CASSLYRGETQYF
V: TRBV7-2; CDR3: CASSSQGLAGMETQYF
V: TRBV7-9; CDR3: CASSLGQRGDSNEQFF
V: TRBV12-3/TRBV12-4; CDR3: CASMWTTYEQYF
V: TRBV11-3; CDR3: CASSFQENTGELFF
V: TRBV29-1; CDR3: CSVTGAPGYTF
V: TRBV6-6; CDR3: CASSPGQGYYEQYF
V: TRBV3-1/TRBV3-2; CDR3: CASTVGETPTF
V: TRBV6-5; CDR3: CASSYPGGGALGEQFF
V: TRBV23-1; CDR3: CASSQSRGTSRDRGHPGYGYTF
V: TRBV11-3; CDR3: CASSLAGSYNEQFF
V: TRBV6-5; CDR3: CASRRTSGMPYEQYF
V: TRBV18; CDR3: CASSPGLAGDTQYF
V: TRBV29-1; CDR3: CSVSRDNYEQYF
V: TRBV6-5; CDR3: CASSSDDRVGQPQHF
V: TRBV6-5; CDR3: CASSLGQLNYGYTF
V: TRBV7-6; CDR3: CASNGGGGVKNEQFF